The 14 T cell receptor beta chains below come from one sample, sequenced in a study of T cells after yellow fever vaccination. TCRdb independently ran MiXCR on the 5' RACE reads; one entry per CDR3 protein. The data show about 340,000 distinct CDR3 sequences, with under 5% seen just once and less than 25% held by the top ten. This specimen was PBMCs, taken 5 days after the yellow fever booster vaccination. These receptors all stem from a man between 18 and 29 years old who received the YFV17D yellow fever vaccine.

This chain joins TRBV7-9 and TRBJ2-7; D perhaps matches TRBD1 (7 bases). Trimming removed 4 bases from V and 3 bases from J, with 13 bases in between. Per the germline V gene, CDR1 is SEHNR and CDR2 is FQNEAQ (reference sequence). The CDR3 totals 14 residues. CDR3 residues: CASSSGDSYYEQYF. The CDR3 DNA is TGTGCCAGCAGCTCGGGGGACAGTTACTACGAGCAGTACTTC.

The chain employs TRBV7-2 and TRBJ2-2; the D call may be TRBD1 or TRBD2 (6 bases each). The CDR3 loop spans 15 amino acids. The V end lost 4 bases, the J end lost 7 bases, and 16 bases lay between the germline ends. Germline V CDR1 and CDR2: SGHTA, FQGNSA. This CDR3 reads CASSSRPGANGELFF. In nucleotides, the CDR3 is TGTGCCAGCAGCTCTCGCCCGGGGGCGAACGGGGAGCTGTTTTTT.

This chain connects TRBV7-9 to TRBJ2-3; D not resolved. The CDR3 sequence is 15 residues long. The V end was cut by 1 base, the J end by 5 bases, with 13 bases between. Germline loops: CDR1 SEHNR, CDR2 FQNEAQ (reference sequence). The CDR3, as DNA: TGTGCCAGCAGCTTAGTGGGGTCCATAGGAGATACGCAGTATTTT. Amino acids: CASSLVGSIGDTQYF.

This clonotype was observed a handful of times. The J gene is TRBJ2-7, the V gene TRBV5-6; 8 bases match TRBD1. There are 15 residues in the CDR3. V shed 4 bases and J 6 bases; nucleotides not matched to a gene: 12. In germline, CDR1 is SGHDT, CDR2 YYEEEE. The CDR3 nucleotides are TGTGCCAGCAGCAACCGTGGCAGGGGGCTTTCCGAGCAGTACGTC. It yields the protein CASSNRGRGLSEQYV.

This chain uses TRBV5-5 with TRBJ2-7, with D uncertain. From germline, CDR1 is SGHKS and CDR2 YYEKEE (reference sequence). The length of the CDR3 is 15 residues. The V gene lost 5 bases and the J gene lost 2 bases, with 17 bases spanning the gap. The CDR3 spells CASSRLGDQAYEQYF. CDR3 coding DNA: TGTGCCAGCAGTCGCCTCGGAGACCAAGCCTACGAGCAGTACTTC.

This clonotype has a handful of counts. The genes are TRBV6-2 or TRBV6-3 and TRBJ2-7; tentatively, D is TRBD1 (5 bases). CDR3 length equals 16 residues. From germline, CDR1 is MNHEY and CDR2 SVGEGT. V lost 4 bases and J 7 bases, leaving 23 bases between the germline ends. The CDR3 DNA follows: TGTGCCAGCAGTTCTCCGACAGAAGGGGATTTTAGGGAGCAGTACGTC. Protein product: CASSSPTEGDFREQYV.

Many counts were recorded for this clonotype. V usage is TRBV14 and J usage is TRBJ2-1; 8 positions agree with TRBD1. CDR3 size: 12 residues. V shed 6 bases, J shed 7 bases, and the junction held 2 bases outside the gene matches. Germline CDR1 reads SGHDN; CDR2 reads FVKESK. The CDR3 loop is CASSRQGNEQFF. CDR3 in DNA: TGTGCCAGCAGTCGACAGGGGAATGAGCAGTTCTTC.

In its sample, this clonotype was seen a few times. DNA of the CDR3: TGTGCCAGCAGCCCGTACGGGGGGGGGCTAGCGGTTTCCTACAATGAGCAGTTCTTC. Translation gives CASSPYGGGLAVSYNEQFF. The chain uses TRBV5-5 and TRBJ2-1; TRBD2 agrees at 8 bases. Germline V gene sequence: CDR1 SGHKS, CDR2 YYEKEE (reference sequence). The CDR3 runs 19 residues. Trimming took 4 bases from V and 1 from J; bases not matched to a gene: 16.

The genes are TRBV5-1 and TRBJ2-3; D may correspond to TRBD1 or TRBD2 (5 bases each). Deletions cut 2 bases from V and 4 bases from J, with 23 bases between. The CDR3 consists of 18 residues. Germline loops: CDR1 SGHRS, CDR2 YFSETQ. The CDR3 sequence: CASSFRFQGTPVADTQYF. The DNA of the CDR3 is TGCGCCAGCAGCTTTCGGTTTCAAGGGACCCCCGTGGCAGATACGCAGTATTTT.

This chain uses TRBV5-1 with TRBJ1-3; TRBD1 matches at 7 bases. CDR3 size: 15 residues. Trimming took 4 bases from V and 0 from J; bases not matched to a gene: 4. Germline loops: CDR1 SGHRS, CDR2 YFSETQ. DNA of the CDR3: TGCGCCAGCAGCAAACGGGACAGCTCTGGAAACACCATATATTTT. This encodes CASSKRDSSGNTIYF.

This clonotype was seen at least ten times. The CDR3 DNA sequence: TGTGCCACCAGCAGAGTGCCTAGCGGGGGGGCTGGCACAGATACGCAGTATTTT. Its translation: CATSRVPSGGAGTDTQYF. V and J are TRBV15 and TRBJ2-3; TRBD2 matches at 12 bases. Germline V gene data show CDR1 as LNHNV and CDR2 as YYDKDF (reference sequence). The CDR3 is 18 residues long. V lost 1 base, J lost 1 base, and 6 bases stayed unmatched. The full variable domain, in which reference TRBV15 and TRBJ2-3 provide the parts outside the CDR3, is DAMVIQNPRYQVTQFGKPVTLSCSQTLNHNVMYWYQQKSSQAPKLLFHYYDKDFNNEADTPDNFQSRRPNTSFCFLDIRSPGLGDTAMYLCATSRVPSGGAGTDTQYFGPGTRLTVL.

The chain is built from TRBV20-1 and TRBJ1-6; perhaps TRBD1 as D (6 bases). V lost 3 bases, J lost 8 bases, and 14 bases lay in between. Germline V gene sequence: CDR1 DFQATT, CDR2 SNEGSKA (reference sequence). There are 14 residues in the CDR3. The CDR3 coding sequence is TGCAGTGCTAGGGGGGTGGCAGGGGATTCACCCCTCCACTTT. Residues: CSARGVAGDSPLHF.

This clonotype has more than one count but fewer than ten. The chain couples TRBV4-1 to TRBJ2-1; 7 bases are a match to TRBD1. The CDR3 extends over 17 amino acids. In germline, CDR1 is MGHRA, CDR2 YSYEKL. J lost 0 bases, V lost 3 bases, and 8 bases had no gene match. DNA of the CDR3: TGCGCCAGCAGCCATCCCACCGACAGGGCCTCCTACAATGAGCAGTTCTTC. It is translated as CASSHPTDRASYNEQFF.

This clonotype was seen a few times. The rearrangement links TRBV7-2 to TRBJ2-5; TRBD2 aligns across 7 bases. Germline V gene lookup returns CDR1 SGHTA and CDR2 FQGNSA. Trimming removed 0 bases from V and 4 bases from J; junction bases left unmatched: 8. There are 16 residues in the CDR3. The CDR3 nucleotides are TGTGCCAGCAGCTTAGCGCTGGGGGGGAGCTTAGAGACCCAGTACTTC. This codes for CASSLALGGSLETQYF.